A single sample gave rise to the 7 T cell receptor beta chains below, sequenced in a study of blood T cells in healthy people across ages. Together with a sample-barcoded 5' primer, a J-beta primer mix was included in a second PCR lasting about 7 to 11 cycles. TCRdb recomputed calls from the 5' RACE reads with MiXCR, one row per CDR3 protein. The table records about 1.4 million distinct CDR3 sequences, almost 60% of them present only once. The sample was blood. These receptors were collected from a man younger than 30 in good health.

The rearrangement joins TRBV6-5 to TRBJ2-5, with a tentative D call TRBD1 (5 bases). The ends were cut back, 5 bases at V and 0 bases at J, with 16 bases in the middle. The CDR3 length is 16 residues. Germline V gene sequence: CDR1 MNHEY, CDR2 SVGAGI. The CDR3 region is CASSPSTGTYQETQYF. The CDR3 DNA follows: TGTGCCAGCAGTCCATCAACAGGAACGTACCAAGAGACCCAGTACTTC.

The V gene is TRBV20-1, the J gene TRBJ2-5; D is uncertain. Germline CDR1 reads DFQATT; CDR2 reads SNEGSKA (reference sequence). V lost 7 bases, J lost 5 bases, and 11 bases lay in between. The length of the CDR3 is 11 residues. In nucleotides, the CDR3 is TGCAGTGTCCAGACCGTGGAGACCCAGTACTTC. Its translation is CSVQTVETQYF.

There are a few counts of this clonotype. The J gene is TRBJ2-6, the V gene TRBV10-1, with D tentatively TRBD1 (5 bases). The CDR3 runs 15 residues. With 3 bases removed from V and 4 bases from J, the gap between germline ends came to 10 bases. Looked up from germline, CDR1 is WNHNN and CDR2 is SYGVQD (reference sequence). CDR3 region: CASSDGATGANVLTF. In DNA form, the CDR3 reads TGCGCCAGCAGTGATGGGGCGACAGGGGCCAACGTCCTGACTTTC.

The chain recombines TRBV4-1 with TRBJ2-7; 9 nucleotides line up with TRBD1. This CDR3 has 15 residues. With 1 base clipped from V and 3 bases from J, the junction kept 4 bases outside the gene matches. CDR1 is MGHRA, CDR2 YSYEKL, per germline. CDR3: CASSQVQGANYEQYF. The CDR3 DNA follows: TGCGCCAGCAGCCAAGTACAGGGGGCAAACTACGAGCAGTACTTC.

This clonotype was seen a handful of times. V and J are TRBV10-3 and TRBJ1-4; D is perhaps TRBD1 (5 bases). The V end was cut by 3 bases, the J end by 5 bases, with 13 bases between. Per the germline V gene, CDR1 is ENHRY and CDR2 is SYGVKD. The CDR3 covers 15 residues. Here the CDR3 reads CAISDSRGKNEKLFF. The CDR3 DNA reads TGTGCCATCAGTGACTCCCGGGGCAAGAATGAAAAACTGTTTTTT.

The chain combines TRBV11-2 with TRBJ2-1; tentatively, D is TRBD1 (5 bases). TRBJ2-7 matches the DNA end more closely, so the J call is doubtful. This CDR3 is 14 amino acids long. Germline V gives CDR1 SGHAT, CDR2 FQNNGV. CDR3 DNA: TGTGCCAGCAGCTTAGCAGGTGGGGCCGACAAGCAGTACTTC. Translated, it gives CASSLAGGADKQYF.

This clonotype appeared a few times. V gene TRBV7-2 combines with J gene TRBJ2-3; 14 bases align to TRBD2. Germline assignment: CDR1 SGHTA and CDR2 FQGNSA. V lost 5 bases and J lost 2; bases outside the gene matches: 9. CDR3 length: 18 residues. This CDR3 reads CASSNRKGLAGVTDTQYF. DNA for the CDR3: TGTGCCAGCAGCAACAGAAAGGGACTAGCGGGGGTCACAGATACGCAGTATTTT. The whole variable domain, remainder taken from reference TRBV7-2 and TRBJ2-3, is GAGVSQSPSNKVTEKGKDVELRCDPISGHTALYWYRQSLGQGLEFLIYFQGNSAPDKSGLPSDRFSAERTGGSVSTLTIQRTQQEDSAVYLCASSNRKGLAGVTDTQYFGPGTRLTVL.